This T cell receptor beta chain is from a study of response to subunit inactivated influenza vaccine. TCRdb ran MiXCR on the RT-PCR reads and lists one entry per CDR3 protein. The table includes hundreds of thousands of distinct CDR3 sequences, approximately 15% detected once. Unmatched junction bases numbered 8, after V lost 8 bases and J lost 4 bases. CDR1 and CDR2 from the germline V gene are ENHRY and SYGVKD. The CDR3 loop spans 15 amino acids. Remarks on this clonotype: What it recognizes is unknown.

Notes on the study in general: Only a handful of new T cells, the authors suggested, are recruited with each seasonal influenza vaccination.

This TCR was recovered from a man aged 50 or older who received an inactivated influenza vaccine. This sample comprised PBMCs from blood, obtained roughly 2 weeks before vaccination. The chain employs TRBV10-3 and TRBJ2-1; 10 positions agree with TRBD2. The CDR3: CAIGSSGGDYNEQFF. The CDR3 DNA reads TGTGCCATCGGGTCTAGCGGGGGCGATTACAATGAGCAGTTCTTC.